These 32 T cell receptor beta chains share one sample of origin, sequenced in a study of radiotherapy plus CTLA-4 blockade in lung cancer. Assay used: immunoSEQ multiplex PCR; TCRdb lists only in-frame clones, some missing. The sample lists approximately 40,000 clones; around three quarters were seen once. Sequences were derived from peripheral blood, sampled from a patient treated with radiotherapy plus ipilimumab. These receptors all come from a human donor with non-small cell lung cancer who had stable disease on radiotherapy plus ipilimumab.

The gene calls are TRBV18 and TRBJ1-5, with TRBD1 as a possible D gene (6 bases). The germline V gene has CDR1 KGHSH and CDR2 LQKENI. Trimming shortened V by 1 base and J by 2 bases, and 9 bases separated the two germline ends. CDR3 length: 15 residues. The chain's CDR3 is CASSPRTERNQPQHF. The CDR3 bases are TGTGCCAGCTCACCACGGACAGAACGCAATCAGCCCCAGCATTTT.

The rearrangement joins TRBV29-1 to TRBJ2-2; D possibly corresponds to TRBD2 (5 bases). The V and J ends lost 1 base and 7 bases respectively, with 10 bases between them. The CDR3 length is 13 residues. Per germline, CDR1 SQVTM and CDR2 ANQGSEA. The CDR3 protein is CSVEVTGNGELFF. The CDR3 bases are TGCAGCGTTGAAGTTACGGGGAACGGGGAGCTGTTTTTT.

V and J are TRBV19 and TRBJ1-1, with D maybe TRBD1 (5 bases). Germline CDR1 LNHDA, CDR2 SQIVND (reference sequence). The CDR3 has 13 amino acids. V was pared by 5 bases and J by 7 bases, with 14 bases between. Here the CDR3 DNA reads TGTGCCAGTAGTGCCAGGGCTAAGATTGAAGCTTTCTTT. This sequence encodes CASSARAKIEAFF.

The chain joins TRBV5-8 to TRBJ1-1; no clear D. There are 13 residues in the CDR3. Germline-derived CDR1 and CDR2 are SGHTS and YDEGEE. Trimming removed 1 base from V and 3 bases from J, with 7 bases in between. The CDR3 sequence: CASSLQAYTEAFF. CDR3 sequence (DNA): TGTGCCAGCAGCTTGCAGGCCTACACTGAAGCTTTCTTT.

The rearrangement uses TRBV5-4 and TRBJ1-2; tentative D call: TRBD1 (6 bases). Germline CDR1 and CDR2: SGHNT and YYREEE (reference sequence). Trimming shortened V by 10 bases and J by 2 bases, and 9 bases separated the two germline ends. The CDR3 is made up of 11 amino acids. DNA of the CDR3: TGTGCCGCAGGACAGAACTATGGCTACACCTTC. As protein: CAAGQNYGYTF.

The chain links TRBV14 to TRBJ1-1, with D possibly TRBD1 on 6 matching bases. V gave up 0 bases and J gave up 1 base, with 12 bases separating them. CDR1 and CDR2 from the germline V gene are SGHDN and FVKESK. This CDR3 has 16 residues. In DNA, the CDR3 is TGTGCCAGCAGCCAAGATTTTGGGACACGGAACACTGAAGCTTTCTTT. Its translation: CASSQDFGTRNTEAFF.

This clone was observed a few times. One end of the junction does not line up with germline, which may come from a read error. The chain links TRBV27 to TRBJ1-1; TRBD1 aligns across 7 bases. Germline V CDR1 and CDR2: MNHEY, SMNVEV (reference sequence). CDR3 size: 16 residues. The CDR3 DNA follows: TGTGCCAGCTCTCTTCTAGGGACAGCAATGAACACTGAAGCTTTCTTC. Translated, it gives CASSLLGTAMNTEAFF.

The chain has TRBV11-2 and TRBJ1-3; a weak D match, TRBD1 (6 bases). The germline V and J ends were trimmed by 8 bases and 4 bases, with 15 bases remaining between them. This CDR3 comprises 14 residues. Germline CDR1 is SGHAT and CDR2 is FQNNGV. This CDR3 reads CASSQGGGGNTIYF. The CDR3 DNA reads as TGTGCCAGCTCACAAGGGGGGGGAGGAAACACCATATATTTT.

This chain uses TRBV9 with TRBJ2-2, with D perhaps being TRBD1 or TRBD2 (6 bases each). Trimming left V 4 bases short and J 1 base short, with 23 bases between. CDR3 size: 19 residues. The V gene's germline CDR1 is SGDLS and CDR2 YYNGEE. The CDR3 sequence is CASSSGGVWGTRNTGELFF. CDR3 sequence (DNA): TGTGCCAGCAGCTCAGGAGGGGTTTGGGGGACACGGAACACCGGGGAGCTGTTTTTT. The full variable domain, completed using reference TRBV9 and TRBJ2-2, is DSGVTQTPKHLITATGQRVTLRCSPRSGDLSVYWYQQSLDQGLQFLIQYYNGEERAKGNILERFSAQQFPDLHSELNLSSLELGDSALYFCASSSGGVWGTRNTGELFFGEGSRLTVL.

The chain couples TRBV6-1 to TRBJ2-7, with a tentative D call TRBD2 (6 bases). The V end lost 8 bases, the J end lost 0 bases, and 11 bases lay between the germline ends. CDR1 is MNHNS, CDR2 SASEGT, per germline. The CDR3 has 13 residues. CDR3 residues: CASSGTGSYEQYF. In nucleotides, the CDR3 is TGTGCCAGCTCCGGGACTGGCTCCTACGAGCAGTACTTC.

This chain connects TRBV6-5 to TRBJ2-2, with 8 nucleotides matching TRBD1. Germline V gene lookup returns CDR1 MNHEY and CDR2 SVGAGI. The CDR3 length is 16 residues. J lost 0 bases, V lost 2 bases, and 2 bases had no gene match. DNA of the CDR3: TGTGCCAGCAGTTACGGGACAGGACCGAACACCGGGGAGCTGTTTTTT. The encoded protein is CASSYGTGPNTGELFF.

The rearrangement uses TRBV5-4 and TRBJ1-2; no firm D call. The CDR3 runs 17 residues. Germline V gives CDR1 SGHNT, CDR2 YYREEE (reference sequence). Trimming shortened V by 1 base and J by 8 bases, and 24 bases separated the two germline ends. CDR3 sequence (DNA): TGTGCCAGCAGCTTGCGTCAAGGTTCCGGTGTATTTCGAGGCTACACCTTC. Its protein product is CASSLRQGSGVFRGYTF. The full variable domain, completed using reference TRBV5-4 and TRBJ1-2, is ETGVTQSPTHLIKTRGQQVTLRCSSQSGHNTVSWYQQALGQGPQFIFQYYREEENGRGNFPPRFSGLQFPNYSSELNVNALELDDSALYLCASSLRQGSGVFRGYTFGSGTRLTVV.

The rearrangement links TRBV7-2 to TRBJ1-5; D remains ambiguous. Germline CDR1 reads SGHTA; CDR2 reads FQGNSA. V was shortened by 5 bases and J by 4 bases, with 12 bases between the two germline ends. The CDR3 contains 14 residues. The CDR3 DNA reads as TGTGCCAGCAGCCTTCGGGGTGGTAATCAGCCCCAGCATTTT. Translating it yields CASSLRGGNQPQHF. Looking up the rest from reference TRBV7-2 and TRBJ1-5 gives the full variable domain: GAGVSQSPSNKVTEKGKDVELRCDPISGHTALYWYRQSLGQGLEFLIYFQGNSAPDKSGLPSDRFSAERTGGSVSTLTIQRTQQEDSAVYLCASSLRGGNQPQHFGDGTRLSIL.

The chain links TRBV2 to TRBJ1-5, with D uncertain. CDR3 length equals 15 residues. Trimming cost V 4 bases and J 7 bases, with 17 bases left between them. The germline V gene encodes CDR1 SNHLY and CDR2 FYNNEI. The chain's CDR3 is CASSVEGSSGQPQHF. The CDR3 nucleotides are TGTGCCAGCAGTGTGGAAGGGTCTTCAGGACAGCCCCAGCATTTT.

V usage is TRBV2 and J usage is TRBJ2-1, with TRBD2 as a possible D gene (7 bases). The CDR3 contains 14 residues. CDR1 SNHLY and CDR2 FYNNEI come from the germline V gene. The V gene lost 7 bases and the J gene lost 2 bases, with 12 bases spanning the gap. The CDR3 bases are TGTGCCAGCAATGGGGGGGGGCCCTACAATGAGCAGTTCTTC. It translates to CASNGGGPYNEQFF.

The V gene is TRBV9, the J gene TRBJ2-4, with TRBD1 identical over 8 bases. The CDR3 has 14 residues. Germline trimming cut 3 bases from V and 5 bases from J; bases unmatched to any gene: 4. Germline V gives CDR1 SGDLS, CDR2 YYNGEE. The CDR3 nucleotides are TGTGCCAGCAGCGCCCAGGGGGCTCAAAACATTCAGTACTTC. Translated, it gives CASSAQGAQNIQYF.

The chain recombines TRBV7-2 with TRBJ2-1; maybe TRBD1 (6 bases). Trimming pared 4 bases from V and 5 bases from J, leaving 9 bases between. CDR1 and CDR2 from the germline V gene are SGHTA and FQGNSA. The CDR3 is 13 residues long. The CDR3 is CASSSGTHNEQFF. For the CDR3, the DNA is TGTGCCAGCAGCTCCGGGACACACAATGAGCAGTTCTTC.

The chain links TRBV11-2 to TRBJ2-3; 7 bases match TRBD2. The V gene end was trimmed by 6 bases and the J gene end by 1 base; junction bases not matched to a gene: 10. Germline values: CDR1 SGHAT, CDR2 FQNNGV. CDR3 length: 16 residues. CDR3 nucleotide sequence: TGTGCCAGCAGGGTACCTGGGACTACCCGCACAGATACGCAGTATTTT. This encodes CASRVPGTTRTDTQYF.

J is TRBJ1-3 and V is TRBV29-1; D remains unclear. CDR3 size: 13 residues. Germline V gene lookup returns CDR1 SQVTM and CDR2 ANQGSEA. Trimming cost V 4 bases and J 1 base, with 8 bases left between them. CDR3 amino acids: CSVGSSSGNTIYF. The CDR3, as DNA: TGCAGCGTTGGCAGTAGTTCTGGAAACACCATATATTTT.

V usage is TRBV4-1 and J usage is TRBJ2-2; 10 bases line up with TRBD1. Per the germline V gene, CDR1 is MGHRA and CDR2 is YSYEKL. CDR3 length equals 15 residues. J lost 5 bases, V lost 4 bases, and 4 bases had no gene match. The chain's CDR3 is CASSRGQGLTGELFF. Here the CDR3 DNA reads TGCGCCAGCAGCCGGGGACAGGGGCTTACCGGGGAGCTGTTTTTT.

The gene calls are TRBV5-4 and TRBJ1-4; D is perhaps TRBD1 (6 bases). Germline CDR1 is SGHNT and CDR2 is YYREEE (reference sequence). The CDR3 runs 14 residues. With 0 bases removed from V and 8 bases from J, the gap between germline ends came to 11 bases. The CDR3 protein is CASSLGTDSEKLFF. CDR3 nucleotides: TGTGCCAGCAGCTTGGGGACAGACTCAGAAAAACTGTTTTTT.

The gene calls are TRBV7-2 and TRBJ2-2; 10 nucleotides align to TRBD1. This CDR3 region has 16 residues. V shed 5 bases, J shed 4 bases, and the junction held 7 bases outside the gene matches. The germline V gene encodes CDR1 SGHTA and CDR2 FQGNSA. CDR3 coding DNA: TGTGCCAGCAGCACACGACAGGGGGCGGGCACCGGGGAGCTGTTTTTT. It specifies CASSTRQGAGTGELFF.

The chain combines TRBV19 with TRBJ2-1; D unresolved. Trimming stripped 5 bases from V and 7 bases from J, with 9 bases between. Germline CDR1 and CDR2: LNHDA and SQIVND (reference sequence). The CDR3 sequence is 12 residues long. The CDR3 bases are TGTGCCAGTAGTCCTCAAGGGAATGAGCAGTTCTTC. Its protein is CASSPQGNEQFF.

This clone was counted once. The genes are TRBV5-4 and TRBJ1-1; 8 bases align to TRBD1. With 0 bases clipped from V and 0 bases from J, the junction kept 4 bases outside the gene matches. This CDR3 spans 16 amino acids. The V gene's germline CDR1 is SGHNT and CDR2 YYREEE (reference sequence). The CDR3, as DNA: TGTGCCAGCAGCTTGGACAGGACAGGGTTGAACACTGAAGCTTTCTTT. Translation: CASSLDRTGLNTEAFF.

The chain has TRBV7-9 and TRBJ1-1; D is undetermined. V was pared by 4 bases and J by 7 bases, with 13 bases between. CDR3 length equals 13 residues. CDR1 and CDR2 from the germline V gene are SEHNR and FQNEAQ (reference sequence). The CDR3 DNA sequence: TGTGCCAGCAGCTCCACCGGCCCTTTTGAAGCTTTCTTT. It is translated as CASSSTGPFEAFF.

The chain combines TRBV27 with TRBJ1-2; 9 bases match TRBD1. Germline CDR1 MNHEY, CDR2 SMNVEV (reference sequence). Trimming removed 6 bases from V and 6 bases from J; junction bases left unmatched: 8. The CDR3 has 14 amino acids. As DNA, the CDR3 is TGTGCCAGCAGCCCATCCGGACAGGGGAATGGCTACACCTTC. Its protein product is CASSPSGQGNGYTF.

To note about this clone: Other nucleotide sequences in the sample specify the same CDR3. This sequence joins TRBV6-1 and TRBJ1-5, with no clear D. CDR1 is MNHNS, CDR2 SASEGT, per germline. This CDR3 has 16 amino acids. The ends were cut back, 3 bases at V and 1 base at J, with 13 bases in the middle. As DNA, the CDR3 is TGTGCCAGCAGTGAGTTACCGCCGGGCAGCAATCAGCCCCAGCATTTT. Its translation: CASSELPPGSNQPQHF.

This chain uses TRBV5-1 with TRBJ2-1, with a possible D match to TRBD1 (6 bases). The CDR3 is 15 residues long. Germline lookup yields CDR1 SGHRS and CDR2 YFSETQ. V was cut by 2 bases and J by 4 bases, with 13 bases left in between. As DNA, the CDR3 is TGCGCCAGCAGCTTCAGGGGTTATGGGTACAATGAGCAGTTCTTC. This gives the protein CASSFRGYGYNEQFF.

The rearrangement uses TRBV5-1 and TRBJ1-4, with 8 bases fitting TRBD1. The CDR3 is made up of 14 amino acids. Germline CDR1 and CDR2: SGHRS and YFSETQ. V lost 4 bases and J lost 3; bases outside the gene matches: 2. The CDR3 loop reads CASSLGQANEKLFF. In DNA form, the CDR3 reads TGCGCCAGCAGCCTGGGACAGGCTAATGAAAAACTGTTTTTT.

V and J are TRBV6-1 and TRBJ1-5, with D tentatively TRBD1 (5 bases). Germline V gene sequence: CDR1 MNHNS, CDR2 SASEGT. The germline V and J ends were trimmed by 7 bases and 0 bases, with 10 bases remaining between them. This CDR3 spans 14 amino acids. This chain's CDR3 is CASTRGTSNQPQHF. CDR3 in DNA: TGTGCCAGCACCCGAGGGACTAGCAATCAGCCCCAGCATTTT.

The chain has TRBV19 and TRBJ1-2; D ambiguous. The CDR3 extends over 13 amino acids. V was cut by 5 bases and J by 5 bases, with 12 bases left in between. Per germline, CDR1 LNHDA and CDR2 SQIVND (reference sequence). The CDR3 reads CASSPSGVYGYTF. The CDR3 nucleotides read TGTGCCAGTAGTCCCTCGGGTGTATATGGCTACACCTTC.

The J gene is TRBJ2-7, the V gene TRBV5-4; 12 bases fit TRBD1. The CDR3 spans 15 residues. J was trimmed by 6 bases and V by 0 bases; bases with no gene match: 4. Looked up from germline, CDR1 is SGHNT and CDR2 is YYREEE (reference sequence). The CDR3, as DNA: TGTGCCAGCAGCTTGGGGGGACAGGGGGCCGGCGAGCAGTACTTC. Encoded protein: CASSLGGQGAGEQYF.